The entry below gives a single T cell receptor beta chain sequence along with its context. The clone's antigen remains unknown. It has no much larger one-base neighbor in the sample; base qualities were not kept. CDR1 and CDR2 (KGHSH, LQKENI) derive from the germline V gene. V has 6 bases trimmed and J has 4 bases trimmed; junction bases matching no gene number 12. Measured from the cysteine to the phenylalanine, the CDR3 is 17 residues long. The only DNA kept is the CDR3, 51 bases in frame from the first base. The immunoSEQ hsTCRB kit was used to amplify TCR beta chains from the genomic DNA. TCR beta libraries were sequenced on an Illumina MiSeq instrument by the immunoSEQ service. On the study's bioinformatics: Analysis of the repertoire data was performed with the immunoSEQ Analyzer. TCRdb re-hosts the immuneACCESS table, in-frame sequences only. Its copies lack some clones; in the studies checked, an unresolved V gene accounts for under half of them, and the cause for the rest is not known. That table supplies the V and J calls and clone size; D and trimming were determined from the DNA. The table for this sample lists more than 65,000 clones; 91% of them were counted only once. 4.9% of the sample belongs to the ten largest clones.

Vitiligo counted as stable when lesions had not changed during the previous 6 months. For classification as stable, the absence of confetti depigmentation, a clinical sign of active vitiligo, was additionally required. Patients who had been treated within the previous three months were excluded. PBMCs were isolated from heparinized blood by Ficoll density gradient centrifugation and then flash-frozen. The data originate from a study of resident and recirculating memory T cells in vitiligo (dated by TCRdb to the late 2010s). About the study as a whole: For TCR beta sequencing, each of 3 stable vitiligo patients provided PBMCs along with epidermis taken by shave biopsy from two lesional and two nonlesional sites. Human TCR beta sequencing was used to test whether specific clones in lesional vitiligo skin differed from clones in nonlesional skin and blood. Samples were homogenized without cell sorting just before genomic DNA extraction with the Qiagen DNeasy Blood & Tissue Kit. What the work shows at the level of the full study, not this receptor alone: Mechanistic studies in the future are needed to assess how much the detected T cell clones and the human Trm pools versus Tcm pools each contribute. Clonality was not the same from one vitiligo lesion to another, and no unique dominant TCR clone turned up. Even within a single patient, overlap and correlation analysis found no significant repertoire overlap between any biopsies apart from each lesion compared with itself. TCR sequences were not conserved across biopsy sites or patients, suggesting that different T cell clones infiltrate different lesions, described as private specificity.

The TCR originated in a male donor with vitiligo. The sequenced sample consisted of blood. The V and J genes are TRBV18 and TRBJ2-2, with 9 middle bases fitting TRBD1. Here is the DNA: TGTGCCAGCTCGTCAACAGGGGGCTGGGAGCGCACCGGGGAGCTGTTTTTT. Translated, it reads CASSSTGGWERTGELFF.